Reported below is one TCR beta chain. Its antigen is not identified. TCRdb itself ran the reads through MiXCR, one entry per CDR3 protein. The sample lists roughly 730,000 distinct CDR3 sequences, roughly a third seen once, with 15% to 20% in the top ten. The data were obtained in a study of T cell repertoires in cytomegalovirus infection. Study observations and caveats: Summed public TCR beta family frequency identified CMV carriers bearing the relevant HLA. Dominant in the ex vivo response were TCR beta clonotypes restricted by HLA-C and specific for CMV.

V was shortened by 1 base and J by 0 bases, with 10 bases between the two germline ends. This CDR3 contains 15 residues. Germline-derived CDR1 and CDR2 are SGHAT and FQNNGV. The chain combines TRBV11-2 with TRBJ2-7; no clear D. Sequencing was performed on cultured PBMCs, taken from culture after CMV antigen stimulation. The origin of this receptor is a human donor in good health (CMV status not recorded). Some clones in this sample may be carry-over from other donors' samples. As DNA, the CDR3 is TGTGCCAGCAGCTTAGCTGCTGCACTCTCCTACGAGCAGTACTTC. Amino acid sequence: CASSLAAALSYEQYF. Variable domain in full (rest from reference TRBV11-2 and TRBJ2-7): EAGVAQSPRYKIIEKRQSVAFWCNPISGHATLYWYQQILGQGPKLLIQFQNNGVVDDSQLPKDRFSAERLKGVDSTLKIQPAKLEDSAVYLCASSLAAALSYEQYFGPGTRLTVT.